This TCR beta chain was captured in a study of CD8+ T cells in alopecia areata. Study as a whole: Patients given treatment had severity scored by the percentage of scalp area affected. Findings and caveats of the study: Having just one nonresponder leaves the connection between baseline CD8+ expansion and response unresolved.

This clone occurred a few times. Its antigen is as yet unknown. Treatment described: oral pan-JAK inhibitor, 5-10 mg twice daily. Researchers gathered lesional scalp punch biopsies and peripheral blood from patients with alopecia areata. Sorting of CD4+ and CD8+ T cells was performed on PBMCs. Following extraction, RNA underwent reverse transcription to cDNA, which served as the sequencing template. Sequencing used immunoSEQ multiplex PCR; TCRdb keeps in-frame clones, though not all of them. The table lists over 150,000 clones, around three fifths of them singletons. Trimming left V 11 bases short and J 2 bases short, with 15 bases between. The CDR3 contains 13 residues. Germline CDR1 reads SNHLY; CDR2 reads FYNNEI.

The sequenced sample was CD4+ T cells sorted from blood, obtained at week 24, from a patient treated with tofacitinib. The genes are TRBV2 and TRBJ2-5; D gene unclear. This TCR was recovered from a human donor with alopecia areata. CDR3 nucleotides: TGTGCCGGAGACCGAGGAGATCAAGAGACCCAGTACTTC. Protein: CAGDRGDQETQYF.